The subject of this entry is one TCR beta chain. Clones were sequenced by immunoSEQ multiplex PCR, and TCRdb holds only the in-frame ones, with some missing. The repertoire has around 270,000 clones, around 89% of them found once; the top ten carry approximately 4.2%. The CDR3 runs to 17 residues. Germline-derived CDR1 and CDR2 are SQVTM and ANQGSEA. Trimming cost V 4 bases and J 4 bases; bases outside gene matches: 14. The sample comes from a study of blood T cell repertoires in COVID-19. The genes are TRBV29-1 and TRBJ1-2, with 11 bases identical to TRBD1. This TCR was sampled from a man between 40 and 49 years old with acute or convalescent COVID-19. The specimen was peripheral blood. Here the CDR3 reads CSVVRRPPGQGGYGYTF. CDR3 sequence (DNA): TGCAGCGTTGTCCGCCGACCTCCGGGACAGGGGGGCTATGGCTACACCTTC. The entire variable domain, with the rest obtained from reference TRBV29-1 and TRBJ1-2, is as follows: SAVISQKPSRDICQRGTSLTIQCQVDSQVTMMFWYRQQPGQSLTLIATANQGSEATYESGFVIDKFPISRPNLTFSTLTVSNMSPEDSSIYLCSVVRRPPGQGGYGYTFGSGTRLTVV.